Listed below are T cell receptor beta chains from one sample, sequenced in a study of T cell repertoires in cytomegalovirus infection. TCRdb itself ran the reads through MiXCR, one entry per CDR3 protein. This sample has 150,000 to 200,000 distinct CDR3 sequences, with roughly 27% found just once. The sequencing input was PBMCs. Receptor source: a human donor in good health (CMV status not recorded). Some clones in this sample may be carry-over from other donors' samples. Both conserved end residues are part of each CDR3. The D gene is left open where the match is weak. Size values are once, few and many counts, or a class for expanded clones, and some rows have none.

>.|TRBV11-2|once|TRBJ1-6
CASSLRVNSPLHF
TGTGCCAGCAGCTTAAGGGTCAATTCACCCCTCCACTTT
>.|TRBV12-3/TRBV12-4|.|TRBJ2-5
CASRSSNRETQYF
TGTGCCAGCCGGAGTTCCAATAGAGAGACCCAGTACTTC
>.|TRBV7-3|.|TRBJ1-3
CASSEAGGNTIYF
TGTGCCAGCAGCGAAGCGGGAGGAAACACCATATATTTT
>TRBD1|TRBV11-1|few|TRBJ2-7
CASSGLRGRNEQYF
TGTGCCAGCAGCGGCTTGAGGGGGCGTAACGAGCAGTACTTC
>.|TRBV7-2|.|TRBJ1-2
CASRIHRDYGYTF
TGTGCCAGCCGCATACACAGGGATTATGGCTACACCTTC
>.|TRBV7-3|few|TRBJ1-1
CASSLNGWQKNTEAFF
TGTGCCAGCAGCTTAAATGGTTGGCAGAAGAACACTGAAGCTTTCTTT
>TRBD1|TRBV20-1|.|TRBJ1-1
CSARQGINTEAFF
TGCAGTGCCAGACAGGGGATTAACACTGAAGCTTTCTTT
>TRBD2|TRBV20-1|.|TRBJ2-1
CSARDARLAGGRQFF
TGCAGTGCTAGAGATGCGAGACTAGCGGGGGGCCGCCAATTCTTC
>.|TRBV29-1|.|TRBJ1-1
CSVSRRSTEAFF
TGCAGCGTTTCCCGACGTAGCACTGAAGCTTTCTTT
>.|TRBV7-2|.|TRBJ1-5
CASSLGGGRAGNQPQHF
TGTGCCAGCAGCTTAGGGGGTGGCAGGGCAGGTAATCAGCCCCAGCATTTT
>.|TRBV29-1|few|TRBJ1-1
CSVEGGAEAFF
TGCAGCGTTGAAGGGGGCGCTGAAGCTTTCTTT
>.|TRBV6-5|.|TRBJ2-2
CASSRTPSGELFF
TGTGCCAGCAGCCGTACTCCTAGCGGGGAGCTGTTTTTT
>.|TRBV11-2|.|TRBJ1-1
CAGGRSSSGEAFF
TGTGCCGGCGGGCGTTCTTCTTCGGGTGAAGCTTTCTTT